This T cell receptor beta chain is drawn from a study of T cells in Graves' hyperthyroidism and ophthalmopathy (dated by TCRdb to the late 2010s). About the full investigation: Peripheral blood was collected at initial diagnosis, before any treatment. To identify TCR V-J signatures that set the groups apart, the researchers used a discovery cohort of 90 to 100 patients, made up of around 42 with Graves' ophthalmopathy and some 55 with stable Graves' hyperthyroidism. An independent validation cohort of under 20 hyperthyroidism patients and approximately 17 patients who later progressed to ophthalmopathy tested prospective prediction of ophthalmopathy. For training and testing, the 100 or so patients in the discovery cohort were randomly divided in a 7:3 ratio. In several Graves' hyperthyroidism patients, the study also compared T-cell repertoires from thyroid tissue with T-cell repertoires from blood. After sampling, hyperthyroidism patients received methimazole starting at 30 mg daily, and ophthalmopathy patients received high-dose intravenous methylprednisolone. According to the paper, TCR Vbeta CDR3 sequencing was carried out on approximately 140 peripheral blood samples, which came from about 45 ophthalmopathy, under 80 hyperthyroidism and approximately 17 progressor patients.

Hyperthyroidism patients were newly diagnosed, had a disease duration of under 2 months, and were aged 18 to 65 years. Exclusion was applied to patients with uncontrolled infections, other autoimmune diseases, pregnancy or lactation. Diagnoses were based on clinical symptoms, serum thyroxine and TRAb, thyroid ultrasound and orbital computed tomography. Blood from progressor patients was drawn when they were first diagnosed with hyperthyroidism, before any ophthalmopathy symptoms appeared. Ficoll-Paque density gradient centrifugation was used to isolate PBMCs from under 11 ml of fresh peripheral blood. Progressor patients were first diagnosed with Graves' hyperthyroidism and then developed ophthalmopathy during follow-up. Total RNA was extracted with Trizol reagent, and quality was checked on an Agilent 2100 Bioanalyzer. The TCR beta CDR3 regions were amplified from the RNA transcripts. A first-round RT-PCR of the TCR CDR3 used the HTBI primer set with the Qiagen OneStep RT-PCR kit. A second multiplex PCR round built the libraries, followed by size selection and purification. The libraries were sequenced on an Illumina HiSeq2000 using paired-end 100 bp reads. On the study's bioinformatics: SOAPnuke was used to process the raw data, throwing out any read that contained adapters or uncalled bases, had a mean Phred below 15, or lacked an exact constant-primer or identifier match. COPE v1.2.5 was used to merge the high-quality paired reads, and each unique nucleotide sequence was defined as a clonotype. MiTCR v1.1 was used to align clonotypes to the IMGT TRBV, TRBD and TRBJ reference segments. The analysis included only V-J combinations with a frequency above 0.0001, which together covered over 98% of the repertoires. The TCS score was defined as F50 (clonal expansion) divided by E x V (chaos), with BLOSUM62-based TCRdist calculated between CDR3 peptides within each V-J. Welch's t-statistics and random forest reduced roughly 500 V-J features to some 14, which were used in a naive Bayes classifier (R e1071). TCRdb took the public reads, trimmed them with fastp at Q25, ran MiXCR for clone calling and kept in-frame beta chains. Entries are consolidated by CDR3 protein sequence, retaining the most common genes and DNA. Here the V and J calls rest on TCRdb's processing, not on the authors' analysis. A total of nearly 600,000 distinct CDR3 sequences appear in this sample, about 15% of them only once. The ten largest clonotypes hold about 5.8% of the sample.

The CDR3 covers 16 residues, taking in both the cysteine and the phenylalanine. Here the CDR3 DNA is all that survives: 48 bases in frame from base 1. As regards this clonotype: Its target antigen remains unknown. Compared with germline, one end of the junction differs, possibly owing to a read error.

The research as a whole found: A 13 V-J signature model separated ophthalmopathy from stable hyperthyroidism, with about 88% sensitivity and 81.08% specificity in cross-validation and 80%/75% in testing. Blood samples also contained most of the expanded thyroid clonotypes (frequency above 0.001), which suggests that blood repertoires may reflect thyroid immune responses. Sample size was not statistically predetermined, and blinding of investigators to group allocation was not performed. During validation, the model predicted progression to ophthalmopathy a median of about 5.9 months ahead of onset, with 60% to 71% sensitivity and roughly 72% specificity.

This clonotype was sampled from a woman in her 30s with Graves' hyperthyroidism that later progressed to Graves' ophthalmopathy. The chain uses TRBV12-3 or TRBV12-4 and TRBJ2-5, with 11 bases aligning to TRBD2. Sequencing was performed on blood. The CDR3 here reads CAGSPGTSGHQETQYF. The sequenced DNA is TGTGCCGGCAGTCCCGGGACTAGCGGCCACCAAGAGACCCAGTACTTC.